The next 20 T cell receptor beta chains were all read from a single sample in a study of early T cells in non-severe SARS-CoV-2 infection. MiXCR was run by TCRdb on the 5' RACE reads, yielding one entry per CDR3 protein. The sample has 80,000 to 100,000 distinct CDR3 sequences, 12% to 15% seen once. The sequenced material came from whole blood. The receptors were gathered from an adult who was a healthcare worker with PCR-confirmed SARS-CoV-2 infection or an uninfected control (not recorded which).

This clonotype was seen a handful of times. V gene TRBV2 combines with J gene TRBJ2-3; 9 bases agree with TRBD2. From germline, CDR1 is SNHLY and CDR2 FYNNEI. The CDR3 runs to 17 residues. V was pared by 6 bases and J by 3 bases, with 13 bases of the junction left unmatched. The CDR3 DNA reads as TGTGCCAGCAGCGAAAACCCTTCTAGCGGGGATACAGATACGCAGTATTTT. Protein: CASSENPSSGDTDTQYF. Full variable domain (rest looked up from reference TRBV2 and TRBJ2-3): EPEVTQTPSHQVTQMGQEVILRCVPISNHLYFYWYRQILGQKVEFLVSFYNNEISEKSEIFDDQFSVERPDGSNFTLKIRSTKLEDSAMYFCASSENPSSGDTDTQYFGPGTRLTVL.

The chain employs TRBV6-5 and TRBJ2-7, with 7 bases aligning to TRBD2. The trim removed 1 base at V and 2 bases at J, leaving 5 bases unmatched. Germline V CDR1 and CDR2: MNHEY, SVGAGI. The CDR3 has 15 residues. The CDR3 is CASSYWGGSAYEQYF. The CDR3 DNA reads TGTGCCAGCAGTTACTGGGGGGGGAGTGCCTACGAGCAGTACTTC.

This chain uses TRBV27 with TRBJ2-7, with TRBD1 matching over 11 bases. With 7 bases clipped from V and 4 bases from J, the junction kept 6 bases outside the gene matches. Germline V gene sequence: CDR1 MNHEY, CDR2 SMNVEV (reference sequence). CDR3 length: 14 residues. In nucleotides, the CDR3 is TGTGCCAGCACAACCGGGACAGGGGGGTACGAGCAGTACTTC. This gives the protein CASTTGTGGYEQYF.

This clonotype was detected many times. The chain employs TRBV5-5 and TRBJ2-2; D might be TRBD2 (6 bases). Trimming took off 7 bases at V and 0 bases at J, with 13 bases between the two ends. The CDR3 length is 15 residues. CDR1 and CDR2 from the germline V gene are SGHKS and YYEKEE (reference sequence). CDR3 coding DNA: TGTGCCAGCGGGCGGGACCCAGCGAACACCGGGGAGCTGTTTTTT. Amino acid sequence: CASGRDPANTGELFF.

This clonotype appeared a few times. V is TRBV13 and J is TRBJ1-6; 10 nucleotides align to TRBD1. The CDR3 covers 19 residues. Germline CDR1 and CDR2: PRHDT and FYEKMQ (reference sequence). V lost 3 bases to trimming and J lost 0 bases; unmatched junction nucleotides: 8. For the CDR3, the DNA is TGTGCCAGCAGCTTGTGGGGGACAGGGGACAGCTCCTATAATTCACCCCTCCACTTT. Translation gives CASSLWGTGDSSYNSPLHF.

This clonotype was detected only once. This chain links TRBV2 with TRBJ2-3; a possible D gene is TRBD2 (7 bases). Trimming shortened V by 7 bases and J by 1 base, and 18 bases separated the two germline ends. Germline V CDR1 and CDR2: SNHLY, FYNNEI. This CDR3 contains 16 residues. The CDR3 DNA reads as TGTGCCAGCATAACGGGGGCAGGGAGGGGCACAGATACGCAGTATTTT. It translates to CASITGAGRGTDTQYF.

This clonotype came up a few times. The CDR3 coding sequence is TGTGCCAGCAGAATGAAGACAGGGGGACCCTACGAGCAGTACTTC. Its protein is CASRMKTGGPYEQYF. This chain uses TRBV28 with TRBJ2-7; 9 bases fit TRBD1. V was clipped by 6 bases and J by 2 bases; unmatched bases: 8. This CDR3 is 15 amino acids long. Per germline, CDR1 MDHEN and CDR2 SYDVKM.

This clonotype was observed many times. This sequence joins TRBV29-1 and TRBJ2-5, with D possibly being TRBD1 (6 bases). CDR3 size: 12 residues. Germline CDR1 is SQVTM and CDR2 is ANQGSEA. Trimming stripped 7 bases from V and 1 base from J, with 10 bases between. The CDR3 nucleotides read TGCAGCGGCGTGACAGGCCAAGAGACCCAGTACTTC. Translating it yields CSGVTGQETQYF.

This clonotype was observed at least ten times. CDR3 region: CSAAWAATQYF. CDR3 sequence (DNA): TGCAGTGCCGCCTGGGCCGCGACGCAGTATTTT. J is TRBJ2-3 and V is TRBV20-1; D remains ambiguous. V dropped 6 bases and J dropped 9 bases, with 13 bases sitting between them. Germline V gene data show CDR1 as DFQATT and CDR2 as SNEGSKA (reference sequence). The CDR3 runs to 11 residues.

The chain uses TRBV19 and TRBJ1-1; 11 nucleotides align to TRBD1. The germline V gene encodes CDR1 LNHDA and CDR2 SQIVND (reference sequence). J lost 4 bases, V lost 6 bases, and 1 base had no gene match. This CDR3 region has 13 residues. The CDR3 bases are TGTGCCAGTAGGGACAGGGGGCGCACTGAAGCTTTCTTT. This sequence encodes CASRDRGRTEAFF.

The J gene is TRBJ1-1, the V gene TRBV11-2, with no clear D. The CDR3 has 14 residues. Trimming left V 5 bases short and J 8 bases short, with 18 bases between. Germline assignment: CDR1 SGHAT and CDR2 FQNNGV. CDR3 nucleotide sequence: TGTGCCAGCAGCCCCCCCAGCAGCAGAGTGGAAGCTTTCTTT. Amino acids: CASSPPSSRVEAFF.

Here the CDR3 DNA reads TGTGCCAGCAGCCAAACGCCCTATAATTCACCCCTCCACTTT. Amino acid sequence: CASSQTPYNSPLHF. The chain is built from TRBV4-2 and TRBJ1-6; no firm D call. CDR1 is LGHNA and CDR2 is YNFKEQ in the germline V gene. The CDR3 is 14 residues long. The V end lost 2 bases, the J end lost 2 bases, and 4 bases lay between the germline ends.

The chain has TRBV4-2 and TRBJ1-2, with D perhaps matching TRBD1 (5 bases). The germline V gene has CDR1 LGHNA and CDR2 YNFKEQ. This CDR3 has 17 amino acids. V lost 0 bases and J lost 4, with 18 bases in between. DNA for the CDR3: TGTGCCAGCAGCCAAGAACGGGTGGGGCAAGGGACCTATGGCTACACCTTC. Its protein is CASSQERVGQGTYGYTF.

This clonotype appeared a few times. This chain joins TRBV6-5 and TRBJ1-2; 8 bases agree with TRBD1. This CDR3 is built from 16 residues. Unmatched junction bases numbered 11, after V lost 4 bases and J lost 4 bases. Germline assignment: CDR1 MNHEY and CDR2 SVGAGI. CDR3 DNA: TGTGCCAGCAGTTCCCAGGGGGCGGATCTCTTCTATGGCTACACCTTC. Translated, it gives CASSSQGADLFYGYTF.

This clonotype was seen ten or more times. This rearrangement joins TRBV14 to TRBJ2-3; the D is unclear. Trimming shortened V by 2 bases and J by 0 bases, and 3 bases separated the two germline ends. The V gene's germline CDR1 is SGHDN and CDR2 FVKESK. The CDR3 totals 13 residues. Here the CDR3 DNA reads TGTGCCAGCAGCCAACCTAGCACAGATACGCAGTATTTT. Residues: CASSQPSTDTQYF.

CDR3 DNA: TGTGCCAGCAGCTTATTCGACAGCTCCTACGAGCAGTACTTC. Its protein product is CASSLFDSSYEQYF. The gene calls are TRBV7-6 and TRBJ2-7, with D possibly matching TRBD1 (5 bases). The CDR3 spans 14 residues. The germline CDR1 and CDR2 sequences are SGHVS and FNYEAQ. Trimming removed 2 bases from V and 0 bases from J, with 8 bases in between. The variable domain in full, completed from reference TRBV7-6 and TRBJ2-7, reads GAGVSQSPRYKVTKRGQDVALRCDPISGHVSLYWYRQALGQGPEFLTYFNYEAQQDKSGLPNDRFSAERPEGSISTLTIQRTEQRDSAMYRCASSLFDSSYEQYFGPGTRLTVT.

This clonotype was seen ten or more times. This chain uses TRBV18 with TRBJ2-5; 9 bases align to TRBD2. The V gene's germline CDR1 is KGHSH and CDR2 LQKENI. V gave up 6 bases and J gave up 4 bases; unmatched junction bases: 9. The CDR3 spans 15 residues. Written as DNA, the CDR3 is TGTGCCAGCTCGTCGTCCCTAGCGGGGAGAGAGACCCAGTACTTC. Its translation: CASSSSLAGRETQYF.

The chain employs TRBV28 and TRBJ2-4; D possibly corresponds to TRBD2 (5 bases). The CDR3 length is 11 residues. Trimming took off 5 bases at V and 12 bases at J, with 11 bases between the two ends. The germline V gene has CDR1 MDHEN and CDR2 SYDVKM. As DNA, the CDR3 is TGTGCCAGCAGTCGGGAAATCGATCAGTACTTC. This encodes CASSREIDQYF.

This clonotype was picked up many times. The V call is TRBV7-6, the J call TRBJ2-2; D possibly corresponds to TRBD1 (6 bases). The germline CDR1 and CDR2 sequences are SGHVS and FNYEAQ. Trimming shortened V by 4 bases and J by 7 bases, and 16 bases separated the two germline ends. The CDR3 runs 15 residues. CDR3 bases: TGTGCCAGCAGCTCGAAACAACAGGGCTACGGGGAGCTGTTTTTT. Protein sequence: CASSSKQQGYGELFF.

In this sample, this clonotype turned up a few times. The J gene is TRBJ2-1, the V gene TRBV15; unclear D gene. Trimming stripped 0 bases from V and 4 bases from J, with 4 bases between. The CDR3 extends over 13 amino acids. The germline V gene encodes CDR1 LNHNV and CDR2 YYDKDF (reference sequence). CDR3 loop: CATSRDRYNEQFF. For the CDR3, the DNA is TGTGCCACCAGCAGAGATAGATACAATGAGCAGTTCTTC.